Shown below are 4 T cell receptor beta chains from a single sample sequenced in a study of blood T cell repertoires in COVID-19. Method: immunoSEQ multiplex PCR; TCRdb's copy keeps in-frame clones and lacks some. The data show some 460,000 clones, with 70% to 90% seen just once and about 2.1% held by the top ten. The sequenced sample consisted of PBMCs or T cells enriched from blood (not recorded which). Receptor source: a woman aged 18-29 years with acute COVID-19.

The chain combines TRBV11-2 with TRBJ2-7; D unresolved. There are 11 residues in the CDR3. V dropped 7 bases and J dropped 5 bases, with 9 bases sitting between them. In germline, CDR1 is SGHAT, CDR2 FQNNGV. CDR3 in amino acids: CASMRGDEQYF. The CDR3 DNA follows: TGTGCCAGCATGCGTGGAGACGAGCAGTACTTC.

The CDR3 region has the DNA TGCAGCGTTGAAAACAGGGGCGGGGATGGCTACACCTTC. Residues: CSVENRGGDGYTF. The chain links TRBV29-1 to TRBJ1-2; TRBD1 agrees at 7 bases. With 2 bases clipped from V and 6 bases from J, the junction kept 6 bases outside the gene matches. The germline gives CDR1 SQVTM, CDR2 ANQGSEA. CDR3 size: 13 residues. The variable domain in full, with the rest retrieved from reference TRBV29-1 and TRBJ1-2, is SAVISQKPSRDICQRGTSLTIQCQVDSQVTMMFWYRQQPGQSLTLIATANQGSEATYESGFVIDKFPISRPNLTFSTLTVSNMSPEDSSIYLCSVENRGGDGYTFGSGTRLTVV.

The rearrangement uses TRBV10-3 and TRBJ2-3, with D possibly being TRBD2 (5 bases). V was cut by 3 bases and J by 5 bases, with 9 bases left in between. Germline V gene sequence: CDR1 ENHRY, CDR2 SYGVKD. This CDR3 spans 13 amino acids. DNA of the CDR3: TGTGCCATCAGTGAAGAGGGAATAGATACGCAGTATTTT. It is translated as CAISEEGIDTQYF.

The genes are TRBV7-3 and TRBJ2-1, with 11 bases aligning to TRBD2. Trimming removed 4 bases from V and 10 bases from J; junction bases left unmatched: 9. This CDR3 comprises 15 residues. Germline CDR1 is SGHTA and CDR2 is FQGTGA. Here the CDR3 DNA reads TGTGCCAGCAGCTCACTAGCGGGGGCCGGAGGAGAGCAGTTCTTC. Translating it yields CASSSLAGAGGEQFF.